This T cell receptor (beta chain) was sequenced during a study of T cell responses to AZD1222 COVID-19 vaccine. Study observations and caveats: Of spike-specific TCRs, nearly half reportedly target regions left unmutated in variants. Donor demographics were predominantly white British with a female majority; clonal diversity may be underestimated. With two AZD1222 doses given, Spike-specific TCR breadth and depth both rose.

This clone appeared once. Antigen: not known. Produced via immunoSEQ multiplex PCR; TCRdb's table is partial and in-frame only. Altogether about 210,000 clones are present, around 92% being singletons, with the ten largest covering 1% to 1.5%. The CDR3 runs 14 residues. Germline CDR1 and CDR2: SGDLS and YYNGEE. V was cut by 1 base and J by 4 bases, with 9 bases left in between. Material: peripheral blood, obtained on day 0 of AZD1222 vaccination. The chain recombines TRBV9 with TRBJ1-3; D is unresolved. The sequence came from an adult in good health. CDR3 nucleotides: TGTGCCAGCAGCGTACGGGTGGACGGAAACACCATATATTTT. This sequence encodes CASSVRVDGNTIYF.